Listed below are T cell receptor beta chains from one sample, sequenced in a study of regulatory T cells in long-lasting Graves disease. TCRdb used MiXCR to reprocess the multiplex PCR reads, holding one entry per CDR3 protein. Counted here are a few hundred thousand distinct CDR3 sequences, over 12% occurring once; the ten biggest clones make up about 7.8%. The data were also submitted as part of a second study, on T cells in Graves' hyperthyroidism and ophthalmopathy.

Sequencing used peripheral blood mononuclear cells (PBMCs), obtained at new diagnosis, from a patient treated with antithyroid drugs. Receptor source: a woman in her thirties or forties with Graves disease. Each CDR3 is given with its conserved first and last residue. The D gene is left open where the match is weak. Size is omitted from some rows. Given values are once, few, many or a class for expanded clones.

d_gene | len | j_gene | v_gene | abundance | CDR3nt | CDR3aa
- | 17 | TRBJ1-2 | TRBV3-1 | - | TGTGCCAGCAGCCAAGACTTGAGGGGTCTAAAGGGTTATGGCTACACCTTC | CASSQDLRGLKGYGYTF
- | 13 | TRBJ1-5 | TRBV28 | few | TGTGCCAGCAGTTTATGGGGGGATCAGCCCCAGCATTTT | CASSLWGDQPQHF
- | 13 | TRBJ2-5 | TRBV4-2 | - | TGTGCCAGCAGCCAAGGGGAAAGAGAGACCCAGTACTTC | CASSQGERETQYF
- | 13 | TRBJ1-2 | TRBV9 | - | TGTGCCAGCAGCAGCTCGGTCGGGTATGGCTACACCTTC | CASSSSVGYGYTF
- | 15 | TRBJ2-1 | TRBV3-1 | few | TGTGCCAGCAGCCAAACGACCCAAAACTACAATGAGCAGTTCTTC | CASSQTTQNYNEQFF
- | 16 | TRBJ1-4 | TRBV27 | few | TGTGCCAGCAGCCGCAAACAAAAGAGGATGAAAGAAAAACTGTTTTTT | CASSRKQKRMKEKLFF
- | 16 | TRBJ2-5 | TRBV5-1 | many | TGCGCCAGCAGCCTCGGGACTCCCGGGGTTGGGGAGACCCAGTACTTC | CASSLGTPGVGETQYF
- | 13 | TRBJ2-7 | TRBV27 | many | TGTGCCAGCAGTTTATTCTCCACCTACGAGCAGTACTTC | CASSLFSTYEQYF
- | 13 | TRBJ1-5 | TRBV7-3 | many | TGTGCCAGCACCACTAAATCCGGTCAGCCCCAGCATTTT | CASTTKSGQPQHF
TRBD2 | 17 | TRBJ2-2 | TRBV18 | - | TGTGCCAGCTCACTCGAGAGACTAGCGGGCCACACCGGGGAGCTGTTTTTT | CASSLERLAGHTGELFF
- | 15 | TRBJ1-2 | TRBV6-2/TRBV6-3 | many | TGTGCCAGCAGTTACTCGAGGGCTGCTAACTATGGCTACACCTTC | CASSYSRAANYGYTF
TRBD1 | 14 | TRBJ2-7 | TRBV5-1 | many | TGCGCCAGCAGGGCCGGGACAGGGGGCCACGAGCAGTACTTC | CASRAGTGGHEQYF
- | 17 | TRBJ2-7 | TRBV6-5 | - | TGTGCCAGCAGTTACTCCGAAATAGCGGTAGGCTCCTACGAGCAGTACTTC | CASSYSEIAVGSYEQYF
TRBD2 | 14 | TRBJ2-5 | TRBV19 | many | TGTGCCGGTAGTTCGGGGGAGGGAGGAGAGACCCAGTACTTC | CAGSSGEGGETQYF
- | 16 | TRBJ2-5 | TRBV19 | - | TGTGCCAGTAGTATCTCCGGGGGGCAGAACCAAAAGACCCAGTACTTC | CASSISGGQNQKTQYF
- | 14 | TRBJ1-5 | TRBV28 | - | TGTGCCAGCAAGATTCCGGGAACCAATCAGCCCCAGCATTTT | CASKIPGTNQPQHF
TRBD1 | 15 | TRBJ1-1 | TRBV5-5 | many | TGTGCCAGCAGCTTGGCCTGGGACAGGGACACTGAAGCTTTCTTT | CASSLAWDRDTEAFF
- | 14 | TRBJ2-1 | TRBV24-1 | - | TGTGCCACCAGTGACTCCCTCGGGCCTACAGGGCAGTTCTTC | CATSDSLGPTGQFF
- | 14 | TRBJ1-2 | TRBV6-1 | - | TGTGCCAGCAGCAGGACTGGGAGAGACTATGGCTACACCTTC | CASSRTGRDYGYTF
TRBD2 | 20 | TRBJ2-2 | TRBV6-5 | many | TGTGCCAGCAGTTCGGGACTAGCGGGAGCCCCGGCCCGATACACCGGGGAGCTGTTTTTT | CASSSGLAGAPARYTGELFF
- | 17 | TRBJ1-1 | TRBV28 | many | TGTGCCAGCCACAGTTTGGTCGGAGTGTTTATGAACACTGAAGCTTTCTTT | CASHSLVGVFMNTEAFF
- | 14 | TRBJ1-1 | TRBV12-3/TRBV12-4 | many | TGTGCCAGCAGTTTAGCCGGGCTTGACTCTGAAGCTTTCTTT | CASSLAGLDSEAFF
TRBD1 | 18 | TRBJ2-3 | TRBV4-3 | - | TGCGCCAGCAGCCAAGATCGGCTAGCAGGGGGCGGCACAGATACGCAGTATTTT | CASSQDRLAGGGTDTQYF
TRBD1 | 15 | TRBJ1-2 | TRBV11-2 | - | TGTGCCAGCAGCATAGCCGGGACAGGCGACTATGGCTACACCTTC | CASSIAGTGDYGYTF
- | 15 | TRBJ2-7 | TRBV7-9 | - | TGTGCCAGCAGCCCCACCGGGACCCCCCTCGGCGAGCAGTACTTC | CASSPTGTPLGEQYF
TRBD2 | 15 | TRBJ2-7 | TRBV10-2 | many | TGCGCCAGCAGTGACCCAGCGGGAGGGTCCTACGAGCAGTACTTC | CASSDPAGGSYEQYF
- | 15 | TRBJ2-3 | TRBV30 | few | TGTGCCTGGAGTGTCGGCGGAATAAGCACAGATACGCAGTATTTT | CAWSVGGISTDTQYF
TRBD1 | 15 | TRBJ1-2 | TRBV18 | few | TGTGCCAGCTCACAAGGACAGGGAGCGGGCTATGGCTACACCTTC | CASSQGQGAGYGYTF
- | 12 | TRBJ2-1 | TRBV5-1 | many | TGCGCCAGCAGCCAAGGGACCGGTGAGCAGTTCTTC | CASSQGTGEQFF
- | 13 | TRBJ2-1 | TRBV28 | few | TGTGCCAGCACCCGGGACAATCACAATGAGCAGTTCTTC | CASTRDNHNEQFF
- | 13 | TRBJ2-1 | TRBV12-3/TRBV12-4 | many | TGTGCCAGCAGTTTAAGTTCGAATAGGGAGCAGTTCTTC | CASSLSSNREQFF
- | 11 | TRBJ1-1 | TRBV29-1 | few | TGCAGCGTATGGGGGAACACTGAAGCTTTCTTT | CSVWGNTEAFF
TRBD2 | 15 | TRBJ2-1 | TRBV2 | many | TGTGCCAGCTTCCCAGGGGGACTAGCGGATCACGAGGGGTTCTTC | CASFPGGLADHEGFF
TRBD2 | 16 | TRBJ2-1 | TRBV20-1 | many | TGCAGTGCTGTACCGGGACTAGCGGGAGGTTACGATGAGCAGTTCTTC | CSAVPGLAGGYDEQFF
- | 15 | TRBJ1-4 | TRBV5-5 | few | TGTGCCAGCAGTCTCACAGGGTGGATTAATGAAAAACTGTTTTTT | CASSLTGWINEKLFF
- | 14 | TRBJ1-4 | TRBV11-3 | many | TGTGCCAGCAGCAAAACAAGGGTCGGTGAAAAACTGTTTTTT | CASSKTRVGEKLFF
- | 13 | TRBJ2-5 | TRBV27 | many | TGTGCCAGCATGTCCGGGAGTCTGGAGACCCAGTACTTC | CASMSGSLETQYF
- | 16 | TRBJ1-3 | TRBV6-5 | many | TGTGCCAGCAGTTACCTCCGACAGCGCTCTGGAAACACCATATATTTT | CASSYLRQRSGNTIYF
TRBD1 | 16 | TRBJ2-3 | TRBV7-8 | many | TGTGCCAGCAGCGCCGGGACAGGGGATTTCGGAGATACGCAGTATTTT | CASSAGTGDFGDTQYF
TRBD2 | 15 | TRBJ2-2 | TRBV13 | once | TGTGCCAGCAGCCTCATGACCCTAGCGGACGGGGAGCTGTTTTTT | CASSLMTLADGELFF
TRBD2 | 16 | TRBJ2-1 | TRBV2 | - | TGTGCCAGCAGCCGCTGGACTAGCGGGAGAGAGAATGAGCAGTTCTTC | CASSRWTSGRENEQFF
TRBD2 | 16 | TRBJ2-1 | TRBV7-8 | many | TGTGCCAGCAGTCTAGCGGGGGAAATTTTTGACAATGAGCAGTTCTTC | CASSLAGEIFDNEQFF
- | 14 | TRBJ1-3 | TRBV12-3/TRBV12-4 | - | TGTGCCAGCAGCTACGGACAGCTGGGAAACGCCATATATTTT | CASSYGQLGNAIYF
- | 13 | TRBJ2-2 | TRBV19 | few | TGTGCCAGCAATGAACTTGACGCCGGGGAGCTGTTTTTT | CASNELDAGELFF
- | 14 | TRBJ2-3 | TRBV5-1 | - | TGCGCCAGCAGCCCCGGTGCAGGAGGAGATACGCAGTATTTT | CASSPGAGGDTQYF
TRBD1 | 15 | TRBJ2-5 | TRBV2 | many | TGTGCCAGCAGTGTGTTTGGACAGGCTCAAGAGACCCAGTACTTC | CASSVFGQAQETQYF
- | 15 | TRBJ1-2 | TRBV6-5 | many | TGTGCCAGCAGTTCGGAGACAATCTTTAACTATGGCTACACCTTC | CASSSETIFNYGYTF
- | 16 | TRBJ2-1 | TRBV2 | many | TGTGCCAGCAGTGAAAGCTGGACAACCTATTGGAATGAGCAGTTCTTC | CASSESWTTYWNEQFF
- | 15 | TRBJ2-7 | TRBV7-8 | many | TGTGCCAGCAGCTTATACGAGACAGCCACCTACGAGCAGTACTTC | CASSLYETATYEQYF
TRBD2 | 16 | TRBJ2-7 | TRBV9 | few | TGTGCCGGCAGCGTAGCGGGTAGCGGGAGGGCAGGCGAGCAGTACTTC | CAGSVAGSGRAGEQYF
- | 12 | TRBJ2-2 | TRBV6-2/TRBV6-3 | few | TGTGCCAGCAGGGCCGGAGACGGGGAGCTGTTTTTT | CASRAGDGELFF
- | 15 | TRBJ2-7 | TRBV7-2 | many | TGTGCCAGCAGCTATACCGGGACTGCCGGAGGGAAGCAGTACTTC | CASSYTGTAGGKQYF
TRBD1 | 20 | TRBJ1-1 | TRBV29-1 | many | TGCAGCGTCGCTTCGCCGGTTCGGGACAGGGTTGGGGGAATGAACACTGAAGCTTTCTTT | CSVASPVRDRVGGMNTEAFF
- | 15 | TRBJ2-1 | TRBV19 | few | TGTGCCAGTAGTAACCAGCGGGTGGGTGTCAATGAGCAGTTCTTC | CASSNQRVGVNEQFF
TRBD2 | 18 | TRBJ2-7 | TRBV6-9 | many | TGTGCCAGCAGTTACCGGCCTAGCGGAGAAACCCTTTCCTACGAGCAGTACTTC | CASSYRPSGETLSYEQYF
- | 17 | TRBJ2-1 | TRBV2 | - | TGTGCCAGCAGCGGTCACCTCGGACAGAGCTCCTACAATGAGCAGTTCTTC | CASSGHLGQSSYNEQFF
TRBD2 | 14 | TRBJ2-3 | TRBV28 | many | TGTGCCATTTGGGGCGGGAGTTACGCATATACGCAGTATTTT | CAIWGGSYAYTQYF
- | 14 | TRBJ1-6 | TRBV20-1 | few | TGCAGTGCTAGAGATACAGGGAGTAGCTCACCCCTCCACTTT | CSARDTGSSSPLHF
TRBD2 | 17 | TRBJ2-3 | TRBV27 | few | TGTGCCAGCAGTTCCCCTCGGACTAGCGGGACCACAGATACGCAGTATTTT | CASSSPRTSGTTDTQYF
- | 10 | TRBJ2-7 | TRBV29-1 | many | TGCAGCTCCTCCGGGGACGAGCAGTACTTC | CSSSGDEQYF